This is a list of T cell receptor beta chains from one sample in a study of blood T cell repertoires in COVID-19. Some clones are missing from TCRdb's copy, which holds only in-frame ones; the method was immunoSEQ multiplex PCR. The sample has some 91,000 clones, 90% seen once. Sequencing input: peripheral blood. These receptors were obtained from a man in his sixties with acute or convalescent COVID-19. The CDR3 runs from the conserved cysteine through the conserved F or W. A D gene is named only where the DNA matches it firmly. Not all rows give a size; the values are once, few, many and, for expanded clones, a class.

d_call,j_call,clone_size,v_call,cdr3_length,cdr3_aa,cdr3_nt
.,TRBJ1-4,.,TRBV5-5,11,CASSLHEKLFF,TGTGCCAGCAGCCTCCATGAAAAACTGTTTTTT
TRBD1,TRBJ1-2,.,TRBV5-8,16,CASSTGTGGGDYGYTF,TGTGCCAGCAGCACCGGGACAGGGGGCGGAGACTATGGCTACACCTTC
.,TRBJ1-1,.,TRBV5-1,13,CASSGMGNTEAFF,TGCGCCAGCTCCGGGATGGGAAACACTGAAGCTTTCTTT
.,TRBJ2-1,.,TRBV25-1,17,CASSALGGRGVYNEQFF,TGTGCCAGCAGTGCCTTAGGCGGCAGGGGGGTCTACAATGAGCAGTTCTTC
TRBD1,TRBJ1-1,.,TRBV6-5,14,CASKGTGRDFEAFF,TGTGCCAGCAAGGGGACAGGGAGGGACTTTGAAGCTTTCTTT
.,TRBJ1-1,.,TRBV18,15,CASSPEGVEGTEAFF,TGTGCCAGCTCACCAGAAGGGGTTGAAGGAACTGAAGCTTTCTTT
.,TRBJ1-2,.,TRBV6-5,16,CASSYPTGAGNYGYTF,TGTGCCAGCAGTTACCCTACGGGCGCAGGGAACTATGGCTACACCTTC
.,TRBJ1-2,once,TRBV24-1,14,CATSDGGRNYGYTF,TGTGCCACCAGTGATGGCGGCAGAAACTATGGCTACACCTTC
.,TRBJ1-2,once,TRBV6-5,13,CASRGGRIYGYTF,TGTGCCAGCAGGGGGGGACGGATTTATGGCTACACCTTC
TRBD2,TRBJ2-5,.,TRBV11-2,18,CASSPRGAGGTRGETQYF,TGTGCCAGCAGCCCCCGGGGAGCGGGGGGGACGCGGGGGGAGACCCAGTACTTC
TRBD1,TRBJ1-1,.,TRBV15,14,CATSRAAPGQQAFF,TGTGCCACCAGCAGAGCCGCCCCGGGACAGCAAGCTTTCTTT
.,TRBJ1-4,.,TRBV6-5,15,CASSYSEQPNEKLFF,TGTGCCAGCAGTTACTCGGAGCAGCCTAATGAAAAACTGTTTTTT
.,TRBJ1-2,.,TRBV19,13,CASRPLASYGYTF,TGTGCCAGTAGGCCATTGGCCTCCTATGGCTACACCTTC
TRBD1,TRBJ1-5,.,TRBV6-6,12,CASQQGSQPQHF,TGTGCCAGTCAACAGGGGTCTCAGCCCCAGCATTTT
.,TRBJ1-3,once,TRBV19,16,CATSTTDLGAGNTIYF,TGTGCCACCTCCACGACAGATCTAGGAGCTGGAAACACCATATATTTT
TRBD1,TRBJ1-5,.,TRBV27,15,CASSTDRVANQPQHF,TGTGCCAGCAGCACAGACAGGGTCGCAAATCAGCCCCAGCATTTT
.,TRBJ1-3,.,TRBV2,14,CASSARGSQNTIYF,TGTGCCAGCAGTGCCCGGGGATCCCAAAACACCATATATTTT
TRBD1,TRBJ1-5,.,TRBV6-5,15,CASSPGQGAFQPQHF,TGTGCCAGCAGTCCCGGACAGGGGGCCTTTCAGCCCCAGCATTTT